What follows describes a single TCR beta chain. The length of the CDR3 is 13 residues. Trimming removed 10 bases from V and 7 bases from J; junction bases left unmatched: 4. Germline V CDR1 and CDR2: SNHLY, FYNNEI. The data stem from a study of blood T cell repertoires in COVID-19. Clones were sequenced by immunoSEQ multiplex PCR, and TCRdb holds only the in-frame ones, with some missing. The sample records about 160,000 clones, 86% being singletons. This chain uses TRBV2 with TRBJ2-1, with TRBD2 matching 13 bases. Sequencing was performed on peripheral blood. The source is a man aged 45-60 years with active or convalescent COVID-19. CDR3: CATGTSGMNEQFF. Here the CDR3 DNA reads TGTGCCACAGGGACTAGCGGGATGAATGAGCAGTTCTTC.